A selection of T cell receptor beta chains follows, all from one sample in a study of T cells in Graves' hyperthyroidism and ophthalmopathy. TCRdb re-derived calls from the multiplex PCR reads in MiXCR, one entry per CDR3 protein. The sample lists 700,000 to 950,000 distinct CDR3 sequences, around 40% seen once, with around a third in the top ten. Material for sequencing was blood. All receptors derive from a middle-aged woman with Graves' hyperthyroidism. The CDR3 runs from the conserved cysteine through the conserved F or W.

v_call: TRBV3-1; j_call: TRBJ1-1; cdr3_aa: CASRRGGSTEAFF
v_call: TRBV12-3/TRBV12-4; j_call: TRBJ2-5; cdr3_aa: CASVGTVQETQYF
v_call: TRBV7-9; j_call: TRBJ1-2; cdr3_aa: CASSQDEGDYGYTF
v_call: TRBV29-1; j_call: TRBJ2-2; cdr3_aa: CSVGGPRNTGELFF
v_call: TRBV25-1; j_call: TRBJ1-2; cdr3_aa: CASSVDRAGYTF
v_call: TRBV19; j_call: TRBJ1-5; cdr3_aa: CASTSGQGNQPQHF
v_call: TRBV12-3/TRBV12-4; j_call: TRBJ1-1; cdr3_aa: CASSYLRNSDSEAFF
v_call: TRBV19; j_call: TRBJ2-1; cdr3_aa: CASRPTWRGRDEQFF
v_call: TRBV6-6; j_call: TRBJ1-1; cdr3_aa: CASSYQAEAFF
v_call: TRBV6-1; j_call: TRBJ2-3; cdr3_aa: CASFSGGVADTQYF
v_call: TRBV12-3/TRBV12-4; j_call: TRBJ1-1; cdr3_aa: CASRFQSDRGSWAFF
v_call: TRBV3-1; j_call: TRBJ1-6; cdr3_aa: CASSQWGNNSPLHF
v_call: TRBV2; j_call: TRBJ1-2; cdr3_aa: CASRATIGGYGYTF
v_call: TRBV19; j_call: TRBJ2-7; cdr3_aa: CACLRQGLSYEQYF
v_call: TRBV7-9; j_call: TRBJ2-3; cdr3_aa: CASSLGWGNLDTQYF
v_call: TRBV5-1; j_call: TRBJ2-7; cdr3_aa: CAGSPGQGTYEQYF
v_call: TRBV24-1; j_call: TRBJ2-2; cdr3_aa: CATSGQGNTGELFF
v_call: TRBV7-8; j_call: TRBJ1-5; cdr3_aa: CASTSTGVGSNQPQHF
v_call: TRBV5-4; j_call: TRBJ1-5; cdr3_aa: CASSQDLGAGAQPQHF
v_call: TRBV7-9; j_call: TRBJ2-7; cdr3_aa: CASSFAQGIEQYF
v_call: TRBV11-2; j_call: TRBJ2-7; cdr3_aa: CASSHRALGYEQYF
v_call: TRBV25-1; j_call: TRBJ2-2; cdr3_aa: CASSPGVDTGELFF
v_call: TRBV7-9; j_call: TRBJ1-1; cdr3_aa: CASSLEGSDTEAFF
v_call: TRBV15; j_call: TRBJ2-2; cdr3_aa: CATSIDRDGELFF
v_call: TRBV28; j_call: TRBJ2-3; cdr3_aa: CASSLPHLSTDTQYF
v_call: TRBV11-2; j_call: TRBJ2-7; cdr3_aa: CASNPVGGYEQYF
v_call: TRBV5-1; j_call: TRBJ1-2; cdr3_aa: CASSSGEVHGYTF
v_call: TRBV20-1; j_call: TRBJ1-5; cdr3_aa: CSARDWEGGDSNQPQHF